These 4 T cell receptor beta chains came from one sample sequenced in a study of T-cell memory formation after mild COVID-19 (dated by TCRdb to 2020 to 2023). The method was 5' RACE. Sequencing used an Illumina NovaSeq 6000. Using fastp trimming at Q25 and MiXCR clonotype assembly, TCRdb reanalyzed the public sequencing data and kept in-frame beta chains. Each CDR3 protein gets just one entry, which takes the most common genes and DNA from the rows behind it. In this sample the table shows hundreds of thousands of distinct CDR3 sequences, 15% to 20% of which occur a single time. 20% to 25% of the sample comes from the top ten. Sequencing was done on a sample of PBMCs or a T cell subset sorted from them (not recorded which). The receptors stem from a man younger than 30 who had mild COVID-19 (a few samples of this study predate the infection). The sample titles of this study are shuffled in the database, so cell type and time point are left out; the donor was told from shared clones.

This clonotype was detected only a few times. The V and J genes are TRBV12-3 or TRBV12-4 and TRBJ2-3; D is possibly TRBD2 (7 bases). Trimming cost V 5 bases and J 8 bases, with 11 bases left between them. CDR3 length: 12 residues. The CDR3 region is CASSRGGVTQYF. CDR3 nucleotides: TGTGCCAGCAGTAGGGGGGGCGTTACGCAGTATTTT.

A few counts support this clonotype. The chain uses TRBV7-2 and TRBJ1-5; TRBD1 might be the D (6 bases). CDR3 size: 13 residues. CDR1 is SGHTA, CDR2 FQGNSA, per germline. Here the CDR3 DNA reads TGTGCTGGGGGCCAGGGGATCAATCAGCCCCAGCATTTT. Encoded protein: CAGGQGINQPQHF.

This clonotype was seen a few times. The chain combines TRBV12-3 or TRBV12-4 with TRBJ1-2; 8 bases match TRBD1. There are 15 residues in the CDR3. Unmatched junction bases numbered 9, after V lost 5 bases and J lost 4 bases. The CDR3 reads CASSLRQGNPYGYTF. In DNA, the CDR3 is TGTGCCAGCAGTCTCCGACAGGGGAACCCCTATGGCTACACCTTC.

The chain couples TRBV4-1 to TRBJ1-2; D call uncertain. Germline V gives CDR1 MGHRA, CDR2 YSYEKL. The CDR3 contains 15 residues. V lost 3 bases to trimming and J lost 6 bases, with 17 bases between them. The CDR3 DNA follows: TGCGCCAGCAGCCACCACTTCAGCCCCTTCAATGGCTACACCTTC. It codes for CASSHHFSPFNGYTF.